The 27 T cell receptor beta chains reported below all come from one sample, sequenced in a study of cytomegalovirus exposure and HLA in healthy donors. Amplification used 60 Vbeta primers and 13 Jbeta primers. The protocol was immunoSEQ multiplex PCR, while the TCRdb copy is restricted to in-frame clones and leaves out a portion. The sample has under 250,000 clones, about 81% seen once. The sample was PBMCs. All receptors derive from a woman aged 35 to 49 in good health and CMV-seronegative.

The J gene is TRBJ1-5, the V gene TRBV9, with D hard to call. Between the trimmed V and J ends, which lost 0 bases and 9 bases, there was a span of 10 bases. The CDR3 sequence is 13 residues long. Germline V CDR1 and CDR2: SGDLS, YYNGEE. Written as DNA, the CDR3 is TGTGCCAGCAGCGTAGCTGAGAGTGCGCCCCAGCATTTT. Its translation is CASSVAESAPQHF.

This chain connects TRBV5-4 to TRBJ2-5, with D possibly TRBD2 on 5 matching bases. The CDR3 sequence is 15 residues long. The V and J ends lost 0 bases and 5 bases respectively, with 14 bases between them. CDR1 is SGHNT and CDR2 is YYREEE in the germline V gene (reference sequence). The CDR3 nucleotides are TGTGCCAGCAGCTTGGAGCATACGGGATCGGAGACCCAGTACTTC. Translating gives CASSLEHTGSETQYF.

The chain couples TRBV10-3 to TRBJ2-2; 7 positions match TRBD2. Germline V lookup: CDR1 ENHRY, CDR2 SYGVKD. Trimming at V came to 5 bases and at J to 4 bases, leaving 7 bases not matched to a gene. The CDR3 loop spans 15 amino acids. This CDR3 reads CAISNAGEGTGELFF. As DNA, the CDR3 is TGTGCCATCAGTAACGCGGGAGAGGGCACCGGGGAGCTGTTTTTT.

This sequence joins TRBV25-1 and TRBJ2-1; 9 bases line up with TRBD2. Germline V gene data show CDR1 as MGHDK and CDR2 as SYGVNS. The length of the CDR3 is 16 residues. Trimming at V came to 6 bases and at J to 7 bases, leaving 13 bases not matched to a gene. CDR3 protein: CASSPPGVAGENEQFF. The CDR3 DNA sequence: TGTGCCAGCAGCCCACCTGGGGTAGCGGGAGAAAATGAGCAGTTCTTC. The variable domain in full, with the rest retrieved from reference TRBV25-1 and TRBJ2-1, is EADIYQTPRYLVIGTGKKITLECSQTMGHDKMYWYQQDPGMELHLIHYSYGVNSTEKGDLSSESTVSRIRTEHFPLTLESARPSHTSQYLCASSPPGVAGENEQFFGPGTRLTVL.

This clone came up once. DNA of the CDR3: TGTGCCAGCAAACTAACCGGGACTAGCGGCTACAATGAGCAGTTCTTC. This encodes CASKLTGTSGYNEQFF. The chain couples TRBV27 to TRBJ2-1; 11 bases fit TRBD2. This CDR3 region has 16 residues. The germline V gene encodes CDR1 MNHEY and CDR2 SMNVEV (reference sequence). V lost 7 bases and J lost 3; bases outside the gene matches: 8.

The chain uses TRBV7-9 and TRBJ2-7; no clear D gene. The V and J ends lost 3 bases and 5 bases respectively, with 14 bases between them. CDR1 SEHNR and CDR2 FQNEAQ come from the germline V gene (reference sequence). The CDR3 sequence is 14 residues long. CDR3 region: CASSFSGRYHEQYF. The CDR3 DNA is TGTGCCAGCAGCTTTTCCGGCAGGTACCACGAGCAGTACTTC.

The chain carries TRBV5-4 and TRBJ2-7; 8 nucleotides align to TRBD1. Germline V gene sequence: CDR1 SGHNT, CDR2 YYREEE (reference sequence). The CDR3 extends over 16 amino acids. Unmatched junction bases numbered 6, after V lost 0 bases and J lost 1 base. The CDR3 region has the DNA TGTGCCAGCAGCTTGGTAGGCGACAGGGGATCCTACGAGCAGTACTTC. Translation gives CASSLVGDRGSYEQYF. The variable domain in full, with the rest retrieved from reference TRBV5-4 and TRBJ2-7, is ETGVTQSPTHLIKTRGQQVTLRCSSQSGHNTVSWYQQALGQGPQFIFQYYREEENGRGNFPPRFSGLQFPNYSSELNVNALELDDSALYLCASSLVGDRGSYEQYFGPGTRLTVT.

This chain joins TRBV27 and TRBJ1-1; 10 nucleotides agree with TRBD1. V shed 1 base, J shed 2 bases, and the junction held 19 bases outside the gene matches. The germline V gene has CDR1 MNHEY and CDR2 SMNVEV (reference sequence). The CDR3 runs 21 residues. CDR3 region: CASSLWGGGTGVLGGNTEAFF. Here the CDR3 DNA reads TGTGCCAGCAGTTTATGGGGCGGGGGGACAGGGGTCTTGGGGGGTAACACTGAAGCTTTCTTT.

The chain is built from TRBV5-1 and TRBJ2-7; 11 nucleotides match TRBD2. Per germline, CDR1 SGHRS and CDR2 YFSETQ. This CDR3 region has 17 residues. With V trimmed by 4 bases and J by 4 bases, 13 bases remained unmatched. The CDR3 region has the DNA TGCGCCAGCAGCCAAGCTCAACTAGCGGGAGTTGAATACGAGCAGTACTTC. Encoded protein: CASSQAQLAGVEYEQYF.

The V gene is TRBV19, the J gene TRBJ1-1, with 7 bases matching TRBD1. Germline V gene sequence: CDR1 LNHDA, CDR2 SQIVND (reference sequence). V trimming: 4 bases; J trimming: 6 bases; junction bases outside the gene matches: 8. The CDR3 runs 14 residues. In nucleotides, the CDR3 is TGTGCCAGTAGTAATGGCCAGGGGGGTCCTGAAGCTTTCTTT. Translation gives CASSNGQGGPEAFF. Drawing the rest from reference TRBV19 and TRBJ1-1, the complete variable domain is DGGITQSPKYLFRKEGQNVTLSCEQNLNHDAMYWYRQDPGQGLRLIYYSQIVNDFQKGDIAEGYSVSREKKESFPLTVTSAQKNPTAFYLCASSNGQGGPEAFFGQGTRLTVV.

The rearrangement uses TRBV6-1 and TRBJ2-1; 12 bases line up with TRBD2. CDR1 MNHNS and CDR2 SASEGT come from the germline V gene. This CDR3 has 18 amino acids. V shed 5 bases, J shed 0 bases, and the junction held 8 bases outside the gene matches. CDR3 region: CASSQGTSGSSSYNEQFF. The CDR3 DNA sequence: TGTGCCAGCAGTCAAGGGACTAGCGGGTCCAGCTCCTACAATGAGCAGTTCTTC.

V usage is TRBV2 and J usage is TRBJ1-1; tentatively, D is TRBD1 (5 bases). The CDR3 is 14 residues long. Germline loops: CDR1 SNHLY, CDR2 FYNNEI. Between the trimmed V and J ends, which lost 9 bases and 5 bases, there was a span of 19 bases. In DNA, the CDR3 is TGTGCCAGAGTTAAGGGGACCGGGGGGACTGAAGCTTTCTTT. Residues: CARVKGTGGTEAFF.

With regard to this clone: One end of the junction fails to match germline, which may point to a read error. The gene calls are TRBV5-6 and TRBJ2-1; perhaps TRBD1 as D (6 bases). This CDR3 has 12 residues. Germline V lookup: CDR1 SGHDT, CDR2 YYEEEE. CDR3 sequence reads: CASSKLQGIGVF. The CDR3 DNA sequence: TGTGCCAGCAGCAAGTTACAGGGAATCGGGGTCTTC.

The rearrangement uses TRBV5-3 and TRBJ2-7; the match to TRBD2 covers 10 bases. TRBV5-3 is identified as an open reading frame with a role that is uncertain. The V and J ends lost 6 bases and 3 bases, in that order; junction bases with no gene match: 12. The CDR3 runs to 16 residues. CDR3 nucleotides: TGTGCCAGAACTAAGCGGGAGGGCCCTCTCTTCTACGAGCAGTACTTC. Translating it yields CARTKREGPLFYEQYF.

CDR3 in amino acids: CASSPTLNRGKETQYF. The CDR3 coding sequence is TGTGCCAGCAGCCCCACCTTGAACAGGGGAAAAGAGACCCAGTACTTC. V and J are TRBV27 and TRBJ2-5, with 7 bases that match TRBD1. The junction had 13 bases not matched to a gene; V was cut back by 6 bases and J by 3 bases. The germline V gene has CDR1 MNHEY and CDR2 SMNVEV (reference sequence). The CDR3 is 16 amino acids.

This clone was recorded only once. The chain is built from TRBV27 and TRBJ2-3; 7 nucleotides align to TRBD2. V shed 2 bases and J 2 bases; nucleotides not matched to a gene: 13. This CDR3 contains 18 residues. Germline-derived CDR1 and CDR2 are MNHEY and SMNVEV (reference sequence). The CDR3 is CASSLVGGREAHTDTQYF. As DNA, the CDR3 is TGTGCCAGCAGTTTAGTGGGGGGACGGGAGGCCCACACAGATACGCAGTATTTT.

V is TRBV29-1 and J is TRBJ1-2; 7 nucleotides agree with TRBD1. V shed 1 base and J 4 bases; nucleotides not matched to a gene: 15. Germline V lookup: CDR1 SQVTM, CDR2 ANQGSEA. This CDR3 has 17 amino acids. The CDR3 is CSVEGLGQGEVFYGYTF. In nucleotides, the CDR3 is TGCAGCGTTGAAGGCCTGGGGCAGGGGGAAGTCTTCTATGGCTACACCTTC.

This clone was recorded only once. This chain joins TRBV21-1 and TRBJ2-7; the table assigns TRBD2, which was not confirmed against the DNA. TRBV21-1 is shown as a pseudogene. The CDR3 is 19 residues long. The CDR3 loop is CASSGRDKRLAGGLYEQYF. CDR3 in DNA: TGTGCCAGCAGCGGCCGGGACAAGAGACTAGCGGGAGGCCTTTACGAGCAGTACTTC.

This chain links TRBV6-5 with TRBJ1-2, with D maybe TRBD1 (5 bases). The V end lost 10 bases, the J end lost 4 bases, and 10 bases lay between the germline ends. CDR1 is MNHEY and CDR2 is SVGAGI in the germline V gene. The CDR3 is 11 amino acids. CDR3 loop: CATLRGYGYTF. Here the CDR3 DNA reads TGTGCCACTCTTAGGGGCTATGGCTACACCTTC.

The V call is TRBV5-4, the J call TRBJ2-7, with 7 bases aligning to TRBD2. The CDR3 sequence is 17 residues long. Germline V gene lookup returns CDR1 SGHNT and CDR2 YYREEE (reference sequence). After removal of 6 bases from V and 4 bases from J, the junction contained 19 bases not matched to a gene. CDR3 nucleotides: TGTGCCAGCACAACTTTACCCGGGACTACAACCACATACGAGCAGTACTTC. This encodes CASTTLPGTTTTYEQYF.

The chain joins TRBV6-1 to TRBJ2-7, with 10 bases fitting TRBD1. Germline CDR1 and CDR2: MNHNS and SASEGT. After removal of 6 bases from V and 6 bases from J, the junction contained 8 bases not matched to a gene. CDR3 size: 14 residues. CDR3 protein: CASSSGTGDREQYF. CDR3 DNA sequence: TGTGCCAGCAGCTCCGGGACAGGGGACCGCGAGCAGTACTTC.

The V call is TRBV30, the J call TRBJ1-2; D not resolved. V shed 5 bases and J shed 1 base, with 14 bases lying between them. CDR1 and CDR2 from the germline V gene are GTSNPN and SVGIG (reference sequence). CDR3 length equals 14 residues. For the CDR3, the DNA is TGTGCCTGGGAGCGGTTTCCGGGTAACTATGGCTACACCTTC. Residues: CAWERFPGNYGYTF.

The chain carries TRBV7-9 and TRBJ1-1, with a possible D match to TRBD1 (5 bases). The CDR3 covers 15 residues. The V end lost 4 bases, the J end lost 2 bases, and 14 bases lay between the germline ends. CDR1 and CDR2 (germline): SEHNR, FQNEAQ (reference sequence). For the CDR3, the DNA is TGTGCCAGCAGCTCCCCTAAGGGGATCAACACTGAAGCTTTCTTT. This gives the protein CASSSPKGINTEAFF.

The chain combines TRBV18 with TRBJ2-1, with 7 bases matching TRBD2. V lost 3 bases, J lost 10 bases, and 6 bases stayed unmatched. The CDR3 sequence is 13 residues long. From germline, CDR1 is KGHSH and CDR2 LQKENI. CDR3 in DNA: TGTGCCAGCTCACCTGGCGGGAGTGGCGAGCAGTTCTTC. This gives the protein CASSPGGSGEQFF.

This chain links TRBV6-6 with TRBJ1-3; D may be TRBD1 (5 bases). The CDR3 runs to 15 residues. Germline V CDR1 and CDR2: MNHNY, SVGAGI (reference sequence). V was trimmed by 5 bases and J by 0 bases, leaving 11 bases between them. CDR3 in DNA: TGTGCCAGCAGTCCCCACGACAGCTCTGGAAACACCATATATTTT. As protein: CASSPHDSSGNTIYF.

The gene calls are TRBV6-6 and TRBJ2-7; 7 nucleotides align to TRBD2. This CDR3 region has 14 residues. Trimming at V came to 6 bases and at J to 7 bases, leaving 12 bases not matched to a gene. Germline V lookup: CDR1 MNHNY, CDR2 SVGAGI (reference sequence). The CDR3: CASSPRAGTGEQYF. CDR3 bases: TGTGCCAGCAGCCCTCGAGCGGGAACGGGTGAGCAGTACTTC.

The chain joins TRBV18 to TRBJ1-3; D gene unclear. The CDR3 covers 15 residues. The germline V gene has CDR1 KGHSH and CDR2 LQKENI. V was pared by 0 bases and J by 1 base, with 7 bases between. DNA for the CDR3: TGTGCCAGCTCACCACCCGGCAGGTCTGGAAACACCATATATTTT. Its translation is CASSPPGRSGNTIYF.